The 30 T cell receptor beta chains in this list originate from one sample, sequenced in a study of T cells in Graves' hyperthyroidism and ophthalmopathy. Amplification targeted TCR beta CDR3 regions from RNA transcripts. Initially, a first-round RT-PCR of the TCR CDR3 employed the HTBI primer set. One entry per CDR3 protein results from TCRdb running MiXCR on the multiplex PCR reads. The repertoire holds around 240,000 distinct CDR3 sequences, with just over 14% as singletons. Sequenced: blood. These receptors came from a woman aged 40 to 55 with Graves' hyperthyroidism that later progressed to Graves' ophthalmopathy.

This clonotype was picked up many times. This chain uses TRBV10-1 with TRBJ2-3; possibly TRBD2 for D (6 bases). In germline, CDR1 is WNHNN, CDR2 SYGVQD (reference sequence). This CDR3 is built from 13 residues. V lost 3 bases and J 6 bases, leaving 10 bases between the germline ends. CDR3 region: CASSEGGTDTQYF. In DNA form, the CDR3 reads TGCGCCAGCAGTGAAGGCGGGACGGATACGCAGTATTTT.

This clonotype was seen repeatedly, ten times or more. V gene TRBV11-2 combines with J gene TRBJ1-5; 8 bases are shared with TRBD1. The germline V gene has CDR1 SGHAT and CDR2 FQNNGV. The V gene end was trimmed by 4 bases and the J gene end by 1 base; junction bases not matched to a gene: 6. CDR3 length: 16 residues. The chain's CDR3 is CASSSTQGASNQPQHF. The CDR3 nucleotides read TGTGCCAGCAGCTCCACGCAGGGGGCCAGCAATCAGCCCCAGCATTTT. The full variable domain, in which reference TRBV11-2 and TRBJ1-5 provide the parts outside the CDR3, is EAGVAQSPRYKIIEKRQSVAFWCNPISGHATLYWYQQILGQGPKLLIQFQNNGVVDDSQLPKDRFSAERLKGVDSTLKIQPAKLEDSAVYLCASSSTQGASNQPQHFGDGTRLSIL.

This clonotype has ten or more counts. The chain uses TRBV5-5 and TRBJ1-5; D gene unclear. V dropped 4 bases and J dropped 4 bases, with 18 bases sitting between them. The CDR3 is made up of 16 amino acids. CDR1 is SGHKS, CDR2 YYEKEE, per germline (reference sequence). CDR3 sequence: CASSPRGVAGNQPQHF. The CDR3 DNA reads TGTGCCAGCAGCCCGCGCGGGGTGGCTGGGAATCAGCCCCAGCATTTT.

This clonotype was found a few times. The chain recombines TRBV9 with TRBJ2-3; no definite D call. Looked up from germline, CDR1 is SGDLS and CDR2 is YYNGEE. This CDR3 contains 14 residues. Trimming cost V 6 bases and J 6 bases, with 17 bases left between them. The CDR3 here is CASNAGSPADTQYF. CDR3 coding DNA: TGTGCCAGCAATGCCGGCTCCCCGGCGGATACGCAGTATTTT. Supplemented by reference TRBV9 and TRBJ2-3, the full variable domain reads DSGVTQTPKHLITATGQRVTLRCSPRSGDLSVYWYQQSLDQGLQFLIQYYNGEERAKGNILERFSAQQFPDLHSELNLSSLELGDSALYFCASNAGSPADTQYFGPGTRLTVL.

The rearrangement links TRBV20-1 to TRBJ2-1; 8 nucleotides line up with TRBD2. Looked up from germline, CDR1 is DFQATT and CDR2 is SNEGSKA (reference sequence). Germline trimming cut 5 bases from V and 4 bases from J; bases unmatched to any gene: 13. This CDR3 spans 16 amino acids. CDR3 protein: CSAPHLSGAGYNEQFF. CDR3 sequence (DNA): TGCAGTGCTCCCCACCTTAGCGGGGCAGGTTACAATGAGCAGTTCTTC.

The CDR3 region is CASSSTGNYGYTF. In DNA form, the CDR3 reads TGTGCCAGCAGCTCTACCGGGAACTATGGCTACACCTTC. This chain connects TRBV9 to TRBJ1-2; unclear D gene. The germline V gene has CDR1 SGDLS and CDR2 YYNGEE. The CDR3 consists of 13 residues. V was cut by 4 bases and J by 2 bases, with 9 bases left in between.

Points on this clonotype: A much larger clone sits a single nucleotide away, making a read error possible. V is TRBV4-1 and J is TRBJ2-2, with 10 nucleotides matching TRBD1. Germline values: CDR1 MGHRA, CDR2 YSYEKL. This CDR3 spans 16 amino acids. The trim removed 5 bases at V and 5 bases at J, leaving 8 bases unmatched. Written as DNA, the CDR3 is TGCGCCAGCAGCTACCTCCCGGACAGGGGGACCGGGGAGCTGTTTTTT. Amino acid sequence: CASSYLPDRGTGELFF.

This clonotype was counted once. This chain joins TRBV4-1 and TRBJ2-7, with 7 bases aligning to TRBD2. V was pared by 4 bases and J by 2 bases, with 8 bases of the junction left unmatched. The CDR3 sequence is 15 residues long. CDR1 is MGHRA, CDR2 YSYEKL, per germline. The CDR3, as DNA: TGCGCCAGCAGCCTAACGTCTAGCGGAACCTACGAGCAGTACTTC. Its protein product is CASSLTSSGTYEQYF.

This clonotype was detected ten times or more. The chain combines TRBV30 with TRBJ2-3, with D perhaps matching TRBD1 (6 bases). Trimming stripped 4 bases from V and 3 bases from J, with 14 bases between. CDR3 size: 14 residues. Germline V gene data show CDR1 as GTSNPN and CDR2 as SVGIG (reference sequence). CDR3 protein: CAWTTGLHTDTQYF. CDR3 nucleotides: TGTGCCTGGACAACAGGGTTGCATACAGATACGCAGTATTTT.

The chain couples TRBV11-2 to TRBJ1-1; TRBD1 aligns across 8 bases. With V trimmed by 0 bases and J by 1 base, 4 bases remained unmatched. CDR3 size: 16 residues. Looked up from germline, CDR1 is SGHAT and CDR2 is FQNNGV. CDR3 protein: CASSLDRGRKNTEAFF. The CDR3 DNA sequence: TGTGCCAGCAGCTTAGACAGGGGGCGGAAGAACACTGAAGCTTTCTTT.

This clonotype was seen more than once but under ten times. V is TRBV14 and J is TRBJ1-2; D might be TRBD1 (5 bases). Per germline, CDR1 SGHDN and CDR2 FVKESK. Trimming left V 1 base short and J 5 bases short, with 8 bases between. The CDR3 extends over 13 amino acids. The CDR3 sequence: CASSQGGRYGYTF. Here the CDR3 DNA reads TGTGCCAGCAGCCAAGGGGGCCGGTATGGCTACACCTTC.

This clonotype was observed at least ten times. CDR3 loop: CASSLRAGADTQYF. In DNA, the CDR3 is TGTGCCAGCAGCTTAAGAGCGGGAGCAGATACGCAGTATTTT. The chain combines TRBV7-2 with TRBJ2-3; 8 nucleotides agree with TRBD2. CDR1 and CDR2 from the germline V gene are SGHTA and FQGNSA. V lost 2 bases, J lost 4 bases, and 2 bases stayed unmatched. This CDR3 region has 14 residues.

This clonotype was observed a few times. V and J are TRBV4-1 and TRBJ2-1, with a tentative D call TRBD1 (6 bases). Germline V lookup: CDR1 MGHRA, CDR2 YSYEKL. This CDR3 comprises 18 residues. V lost 0 bases, J lost 9 bases, and 24 bases lay in between. For the CDR3, the DNA is TGCGCCAGCAGCCAAGATAAGGACCGGGACATGGGGGCAAGTGAGCAGTTCTTC. Protein product: CASSQDKDRDMGASEQFF.

This clonotype turned up a few times. V and J are TRBV27 and TRBJ1-1, with TRBD1 matching 8 bases. Looked up from germline, CDR1 is MNHEY and CDR2 is SMNVEV (reference sequence). CDR3 length: 14 residues. V lost 4 bases to trimming and J lost 3 bases; unmatched junction nucleotides: 4. CDR3 sequence reads: CASSWMTGDTEAFF. In nucleotides, the CDR3 is TGTGCCAGCAGTTGGATGACAGGGGACACTGAAGCTTTCTTT.

Many counts were recorded for this clonotype. V usage is TRBV10-3 and J usage is TRBJ1-1; D is unclear. This CDR3 is 15 amino acids long. Looked up from germline, CDR1 is ENHRY and CDR2 is SYGVKD. Trimming took 4 bases from V and 4 from J, leaving 16 bases between them. The CDR3, as DNA: TGTGCCATCAGTGCCCGGGAGACACTGATCACTGAAGCTTTCTTT. The encoded protein is CAISARETLITEAFF.

The table lists this clonotype with many counts. CDR3 coding DNA: TGTGCCAGCAGCTTGGGTAATTACAATGAGCAGTTCTTC. Translating it yields CASSLGNYNEQFF. The V and J genes are TRBV5-6 and TRBJ2-1, with D unclear. The V gene's germline CDR1 is SGHDT and CDR2 YYEEEE. The V gene lost 0 bases and the J gene lost 4 bases, with 5 bases spanning the gap. The CDR3 extends over 13 amino acids.

The chain is built from TRBV2 and TRBJ1-4; D uncertain. The germline V and J ends were trimmed by 1 base and 8 bases, with 8 bases remaining between them. The CDR3 covers 13 residues. Germline loops: CDR1 SNHLY, CDR2 FYNNEI. This CDR3 reads CASSEGIREKLFF. CDR3 nucleotide sequence: TGTGCCAGCAGTGAAGGGATTAGGGAAAAACTGTTTTTT.

This clonotype was found many times. The chain couples TRBV11-3 to TRBJ2-1; D might be TRBD1 (6 bases). This CDR3 has 12 residues. V shed 5 bases and J shed 6 bases, with 8 bases lying between them. Germline lookup yields CDR1 SGHNT and CDR2 YENEEA. The CDR3 protein is CASSTDSNEQFF. In DNA, the CDR3 is TGTGCCAGCAGCACGGACAGCAATGAGCAGTTCTTC. The full variable domain, rest sourced from reference TRBV11-3 and TRBJ2-1, is EAGVVQSPRYKIIEKKQPVAFWCNPISGHNTLYWYLQNLGQGPELLIRYENEEAVDDSQLPKDRFSAERLKGVDSTLKIQPAELGDSAVYLCASSTDSNEQFFGPGTRLTVL.

This clonotype showed up many times. The junction does not match germline at one end; this may be a read error. The rearrangement links TRBV12-3 or TRBV12-4 to TRBJ1-2; no clear D gene. The CDR3 loop spans 15 amino acids. The CDR3 is CTSSSGIQDSYGYTF. CDR3 nucleotide sequence: TGTACCAGCAGTTCTGGGATTCAGGACTCCTATGGCTACACCTTC.

The table lists this clonotype with a few counts. V gene TRBV20-1 combines with J gene TRBJ2-1; D not resolved. The CDR3 is made up of 16 amino acids. Germline CDR1 reads DFQATT; CDR2 reads SNEGSKA (reference sequence). V lost 0 bases, J lost 2 bases, and 14 bases lay in between. CDR3 residues: CSARDRPGPAYNEQFF. For the CDR3, the DNA is TGCAGTGCTAGAGACCGTCCCGGGCCGGCCTACAATGAGCAGTTCTTC.

The table lists this clonotype with many counts. The chain has TRBV6-1 and TRBJ2-2; TRBD2 agrees at 10 bases. CDR1 is MNHNS and CDR2 is SASEGT in the germline V gene. Trimming took 7 bases from V and 5 from J; bases not matched to a gene: 13. CDR3 length: 17 amino acids. The CDR3 DNA reads as TGTGCCAGCAAAGCGCTAGCGGGAGTACCGGAGACCGGGGAGCTGTTTTTT. Amino acids: CASKALAGVPETGELFF.

The chain joins TRBV4-1 to TRBJ2-7; 13 bases line up with TRBD2. The length of the CDR3 is 16 residues. Per germline, CDR1 MGHRA and CDR2 YSYEKL. V trimming: 5 bases; J trimming: 3 bases; junction bases outside the gene matches: 7. The CDR3 protein is CASSAGLAGDFYEQYF. CDR3 sequence (DNA): TGCGCCAGCAGCGCCGGACTAGCGGGAGATTTCTACGAGCAGTACTTC.

About this clonotype: A much larger clone sits a single nucleotide away, making a read error possible. This chain connects TRBV7-9 to TRBJ1-6; TRBD1 agrees at 7 bases. CDR3 length equals 13 residues. V gave up 10 bases and J gave up 10 bases; unmatched junction bases: 10. Germline values: CDR1 SEHNR, CDR2 FQNEAQ (reference sequence). Written as DNA, the CDR3 is TGTGCCATCCAGGGGGTGAGTGACTCACCCCTCCACTTT. Translated, it gives CAIQGVSDSPLHF.

This clonotype was found many times. The chain links TRBV11-2 to TRBJ2-1, with D possibly being TRBD1 (6 bases). V lost 5 bases to trimming and J lost 7 bases, with 15 bases between them. This CDR3 contains 14 residues. The germline V gene has CDR1 SGHAT and CDR2 FQNNGV. The CDR3 sequence: CASSARTAKNEQFF. CDR3 coding DNA: TGTGCCAGCAGCGCCCGGACAGCGAAAAATGAGCAGTTCTTC.

This clonotype was seen ten or more times. The J gene is TRBJ2-1, the V gene TRBV11-2; perhaps TRBD1 as D (6 bases). The CDR3 contains 14 residues. Trimming left V 3 bases short and J 4 bases short, with 10 bases between. Germline values: CDR1 SGHAT, CDR2 FQNNGV. The CDR3 reads CASSLGQTYNEQFF. The CDR3 nucleotides read TGTGCCAGCAGCTTGGGACAAACGTACAATGAGCAGTTCTTC.

This clonotype was counted at least ten times. This chain uses TRBV2 with TRBJ2-1; tentative D call: TRBD1 (5 bases). CDR1 is SNHLY and CDR2 is FYNNEI in the germline V gene. The CDR3 is 18 residues long. V dropped 7 bases and J dropped 0 bases, with 22 bases sitting between them. CDR3 DNA sequence: TGTGCCAGCACTTCTTCTTTTTGGGGCGACGACTCCTACAATGAGCAGTTCTTC. Translated, it gives CASTSSFWGDDSYNEQFF.

This chain connects TRBV12-5 to TRBJ1-2; perhaps TRBD1 as D (5 bases). V was cut by 5 bases and J by 6 bases, with 13 bases left in between. Germline V gene lookup returns CDR1 LGHNT and CDR2 FRNRAP. The CDR3 runs to 13 residues. CDR3: CASGTETENGYTF. As DNA, the CDR3 is TGTGCTAGTGGTACCGAGACAGAGAATGGCTACACCTTC.

With respect to this clonotype: One base away lies a much larger clone, so this may be a sequencing read error. This rearrangement joins TRBV20-1 to TRBJ2-1, with no clear D. Looked up from germline, CDR1 is DFQATT and CDR2 is SNEGSKA (reference sequence). Trimming stripped 6 bases from V and 6 bases from J, with 12 bases between. This CDR3 has 12 amino acids. CDR3 sequence: CSASGSVNEQFF. CDR3 sequence (DNA): TGCAGTGCGTCAGGCTCCGTCAATGAGCAGTTCTTC.

This clonotype was observed at least ten times. J is TRBJ2-2 and V is TRBV20-1; 13 bases align to TRBD2. The CDR3 consists of 13 residues. The junction had 2 bases not matched to a gene; V was cut back by 7 bases and J by 6 bases. Germline V gene lookup returns CDR1 DFQATT and CDR2 SNEGSKA (reference sequence). The CDR3 loop is CSVTSGRAGELFF. CDR3 in DNA: TGCAGTGTCACTAGCGGGAGGGCCGGGGAGCTGTTTTTT.

In the case of this clonotype: It is likely a read error, because the conserved phenylalanine at the end of the CDR3 is missing. No DNA is shown, since the ends of the CDR3 on it are uncertain; the CDR3 is the one TCRdb lists. The genes are TRBV7-2 and TRBJ1-5; the listed D gene, TRBD1, was not tested against the DNA. The CDR3 is 14 amino acids in total, end residues counted. Germline CDR1 is SGHTA and CDR2 is FQGNSA. The chain's CDR3 is CASSLIQGNQPQRL.